One sample yielded the 4 T cell receptor beta chains listed below, sequenced in a study of blood T cells in healthy people across ages. Through a sample-barcoded 5' primer and a J-beta primer mix, a second PCR was run for about 6 to 12 cycles. TCRdb reanalysed the 5' RACE reads using MiXCR and keeps one entry per CDR3 protein. The sample records approximately 360,000 distinct CDR3 sequences, over 45% being singletons. Sample: blood. These receptors were collected from a man aged 60 to 69 in good health.

V usage is TRBV28 and J usage is TRBJ2-7; 15 nucleotides agree with TRBD2. The CDR3 totals 18 residues. J was trimmed by 0 bases and V by 6 bases; bases with no gene match: 9. CDR1 is MDHEN and CDR2 is SYDVKM in the germline V gene. In nucleotides, the CDR3 is TGTGCCAGCAGACGAGGACTAGCGGGAGGGAAGAGCTCCTACGAGCAGTACTTC. This encodes CASRRGLAGGKSSYEQYF.

This chain links TRBV4-2 with TRBJ2-1; D unresolved. With the DNA end fitting TRBJ2-7 better, the J assignment may be wrong. Germline V gene data show CDR1 as LGHNA and CDR2 as YNFKEQ. This CDR3 contains 14 residues. The CDR3 spells CASSQERVYNEQYF. The CDR3 region has the DNA TGTGCCAGCAGCCAAGAGCGCGTCTACAATGAGCAGTACTTC.

The chain recombines TRBV5-1 with TRBJ2-1; 10 bases match TRBD2. Germline V gene sequence: CDR1 SGHRS, CDR2 YFSETQ. The CDR3 spans 15 residues. The V gene end was trimmed by 2 bases and the J gene end by 9 bases; junction bases not matched to a gene: 8. The CDR3 DNA reads as TGCGCCAGCAGCTTACCAGCGGGGGGGCCCGTTGAGCAGTTCTTC. Translating it yields CASSLPAGGPVEQFF.

The chain uses TRBV5-1 and TRBJ2-6, with D tentatively TRBD1 (5 bases). Trimming left V 0 bases short and J 0 bases short, with 10 bases between. CDR1 and CDR2 (germline): SGHRS, YFSETQ. CDR3 size: 17 residues. CDR3 loop: CASSLEGITSGANVLTF. DNA of the CDR3: TGCGCCAGCAGCTTGGAGGGGATAACCTCTGGGGCCAACGTCCTGACTTTC.